These 10 T cell receptor beta chains came from one sample sequenced in a study of blood T cell repertoires in COVID-19. Repertoires were generated with immunoSEQ multiplex PCR, while TCRdb's copy carries only in-frame clones and drops some. The table lists about 120,000 clones, roughly four fifths of them singletons, with about 12% in the top ten. The specimen sequenced was peripheral blood. Every receptor here comes from a human donor in a cohort sampled during active COVID-19.

The chain employs TRBV10-3 and TRBJ2-7, with 10 bases fitting TRBD1. V was clipped by 6 bases and J by 5 bases; unmatched bases: 7. The CDR3 consists of 14 residues. Looked up from germline, CDR1 is ENHRY and CDR2 is SYGVKD. The CDR3 protein is CAISPGTGADEQYF. The CDR3 region has the DNA TGTGCCATCAGCCCCGGGACAGGGGCCGACGAGCAGTACTTC.

This clone was picked up one time. The rearrangement joins TRBV10-3 to TRBJ2-5; no reliable D call. This CDR3 is built from 12 residues. Germline V gene lookup returns CDR1 ENHRY and CDR2 SYGVKD. V lost 3 bases and J lost 3, with 5 bases in between. The CDR3 nucleotides are TGTGCCATCAGTGAACAAAAAGAGACCCAGTACTTC. It codes for CAISEQKETQYF.

This chain links TRBV5-1 with TRBJ2-7; 12 bases match TRBD1. The CDR3 totals 15 residues. J lost 2 bases, V lost 3 bases, and 3 bases had no gene match. Germline V gene lookup returns CDR1 SGHRS and CDR2 YFSETQ. CDR3 in amino acids: CASSWGQGATYEQYF. DNA for the CDR3: TGCGCCAGCAGCTGGGGACAGGGGGCTACCTACGAGCAGTACTTC.

CDR3 coding DNA: TGTGCCAGCAGTTACAAGGGGTTTAGTGAAAAACTGTTTTTT. Protein product: CASSYKGFSEKLFF. The V gene is TRBV6-5, the J gene TRBJ1-4, with a weak D call TRBD1 (5 bases). The CDR3 runs to 14 residues. Looked up from germline, CDR1 is MNHEY and CDR2 is SVGAGI. V was shortened by 2 bases and J by 7 bases, with 11 bases between the two germline ends.

This clone occurred a few times. The V gene is TRBV5-4, the J gene TRBJ2-1; TRBD2 might be the D (6 bases). Germline V gene sequence: CDR1 SGHNT, CDR2 YYREEE (reference sequence). CDR3 length equals 11 residues. Trimming shortened V by 4 bases and J by 7 bases, and 6 bases separated the two germline ends. The CDR3 region has the DNA TGTGCCAGCAGCCTAGCGAATGAGCAGTTCTTC. Its protein product is CASSLANEQFF.

The chain joins TRBV10-3 to TRBJ1-1; D is undetermined. Trimming took off 7 bases at V and 1 base at J, with 10 bases between the two ends. The CDR3 loop spans 13 amino acids. The germline CDR1 and CDR2 sequences are ENHRY and SYGVKD. Written as DNA, the CDR3 is TGTGCCATCACCCCCGCCGGGAACACTGAAGCTTTCTTT. Translated, it gives CAITPAGNTEAFF.

The rearrangement links TRBV5-1 to TRBJ2-5; D call uncertain. The CDR3 consists of 13 residues. Germline V CDR1 and CDR2: SGHRS, YFSETQ. V lost 0 bases and J 3 bases, leaving 6 bases between the germline ends. CDR3 loop: CASSLAEKETQYF. The CDR3 DNA is TGCGCCAGCAGCTTGGCGGAGAAAGAGACCCAGTACTTC.

The rearrangement links TRBV28 to TRBJ2-1, with a weak D call TRBD2 (7 bases). Trimming pared 3 bases from V and 8 bases from J, leaving 17 bases between. Germline V gene data show CDR1 as MDHEN and CDR2 as SYDVKM. The CDR3 is 15 amino acids. DNA for the CDR3: TGTGCCAGCAGTTTCCCTAGTGGCGGGGGCTATGAGCAGTTCTTC. It specifies CASSFPSGGGYEQFF.

This clone was seen a few times. The chain couples TRBV6-5 to TRBJ2-7, with TRBD2 identical over 8 bases. The CDR3 is 16 residues long. V gave up 4 bases and J gave up 6 bases; unmatched junction bases: 14. CDR1 and CDR2 from the germline V gene are MNHEY and SVGAGI. For the CDR3, the DNA is TGTGCCAGCAGTTCCCCACCGGGGGGGGGCCCAGGCGAGCAGTACTTC. It translates to CASSSPPGGGPGEQYF.

Notes on this clone: The sample has other DNA sequences that encode this CDR3 too. The chain couples TRBV2 to TRBJ2-7; TRBD1 matches 8 bases. This CDR3 contains 12 residues. The trim removed 6 bases at V and 2 bases at J, leaving 0 bases unmatched. Germline V gives CDR1 SNHLY, CDR2 FYNNEI. The CDR3 loop reads CASRGQAYEQYF. The CDR3 nucleotides read TGTGCCAGCAGGGGACAGGCCTACGAGCAGTACTTC.